One T cell receptor beta chain is described in this entry. The data stem from a study of blood T cell repertoires in COVID-19. Overall study: The United States, Italy and Spain provided the acute and convalescent COVID-19 samples. Sources were T cells, B-cell-depleted T cells, or PBMCs; the material itself was cDNA or gDNA.

Study processing details: Using reference gene primer amplification, nucleated cell counts were estimated. The data were produced by immunoSEQ multiplex PCR, yet TCRdb's version contains in-frame clones alone and is incomplete. V and J calls plus clone size are reproduced from that table; the DNA served to infer D and trimming. In the table there are about 300,000 clones, 85% to 90% of which are singletons. Trimming cost V 2 bases and J 5 bases; bases outside gene matches: 7. The CDR3 consists of 15 residues. Per the germline V gene, CDR1 is SGHVS and CDR2 is FQNEAQ. The chain couples TRBV7-8 to TRBJ1-1, with 8 bases identical to TRBD1. The receptor comes from a man between 65 and 80 years old with acute or convalescent COVID-19. The sample consisted of peripheral blood. In DNA, the CDR3 is TGTGCCAGCAGCTTATATCCACAGGGGGGGACTGAAGCTTTCTTT. This sequence encodes CASSLYPQGGTEAFF. Variable domain in full (rest from reference TRBV7-8 and TRBJ1-1): GAGVSQSPRYKVAKRGQDVALRCDPISGHVSLFWYQQALGQGPEFLTYFQNEAQLDKSGLPSDRFFAERPEGSVSTLKIQRTQQEDSAVYLCASSLYPQGGTEAFFGQGTRLTVV.